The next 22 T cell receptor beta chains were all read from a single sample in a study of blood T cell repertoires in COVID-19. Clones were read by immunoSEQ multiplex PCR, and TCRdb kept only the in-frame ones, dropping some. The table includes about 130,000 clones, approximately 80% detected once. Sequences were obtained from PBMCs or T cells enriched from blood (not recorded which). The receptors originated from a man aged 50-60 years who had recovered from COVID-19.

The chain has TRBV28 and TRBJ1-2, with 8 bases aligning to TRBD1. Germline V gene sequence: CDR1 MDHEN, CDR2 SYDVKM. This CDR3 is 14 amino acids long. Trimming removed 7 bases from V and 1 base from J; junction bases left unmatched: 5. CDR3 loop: CASTLGQGNYGYTF. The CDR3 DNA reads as TGTGCCAGCACCCTAGGACAGGGTAACTATGGCTACACCTTC.

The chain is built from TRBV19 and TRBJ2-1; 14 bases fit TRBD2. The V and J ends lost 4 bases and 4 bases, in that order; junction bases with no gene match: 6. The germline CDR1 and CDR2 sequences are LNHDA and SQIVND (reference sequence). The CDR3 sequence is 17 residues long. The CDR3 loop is CASSTWTSGGRYNEQFF. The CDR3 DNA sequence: TGTGCCAGTAGTACCTGGACTAGCGGGGGGAGGTACAATGAGCAGTTCTTC.

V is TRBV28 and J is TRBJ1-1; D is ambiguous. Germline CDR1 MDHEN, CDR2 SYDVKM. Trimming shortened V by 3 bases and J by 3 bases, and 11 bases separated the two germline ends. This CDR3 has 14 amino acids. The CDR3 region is CASSFGGMDTEAFF. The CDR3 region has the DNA TGTGCCAGCAGTTTCGGAGGGATGGACACTGAAGCTTTCTTT.

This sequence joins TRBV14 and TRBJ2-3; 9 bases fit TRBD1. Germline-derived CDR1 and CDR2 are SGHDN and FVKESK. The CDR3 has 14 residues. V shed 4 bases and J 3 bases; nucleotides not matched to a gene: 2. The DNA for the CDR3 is TGTGCCAGCAGCCGGGACAGGGCAACAGATACGCAGTATTTT. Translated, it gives CASSRDRATDTQYF.

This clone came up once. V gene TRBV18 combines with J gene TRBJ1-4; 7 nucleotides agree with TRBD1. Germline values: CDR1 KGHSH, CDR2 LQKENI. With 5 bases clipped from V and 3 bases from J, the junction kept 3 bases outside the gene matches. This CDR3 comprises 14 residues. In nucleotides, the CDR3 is TGTGCCAGCTCAGAGGGGGCCGCTAATGAAAAACTGTTTTTT. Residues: CASSEGAANEKLFF.

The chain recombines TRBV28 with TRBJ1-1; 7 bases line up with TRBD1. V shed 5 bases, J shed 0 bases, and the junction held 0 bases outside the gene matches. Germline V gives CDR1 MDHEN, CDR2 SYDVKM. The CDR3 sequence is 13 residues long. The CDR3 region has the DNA TGTGCCAGCAGTGGACAGGTGAACACTGAAGCTTTCTTT. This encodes CASSGQVNTEAFF.

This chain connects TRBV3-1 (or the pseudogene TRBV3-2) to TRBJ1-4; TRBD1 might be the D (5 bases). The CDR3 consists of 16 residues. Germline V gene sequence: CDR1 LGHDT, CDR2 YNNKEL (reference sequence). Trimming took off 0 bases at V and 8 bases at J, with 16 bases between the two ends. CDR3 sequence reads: CASSQEGKGILEKLFF. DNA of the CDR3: TGTGCCAGCAGCCAAGAGGGCAAGGGGATTTTGGAAAAACTGTTTTTT.

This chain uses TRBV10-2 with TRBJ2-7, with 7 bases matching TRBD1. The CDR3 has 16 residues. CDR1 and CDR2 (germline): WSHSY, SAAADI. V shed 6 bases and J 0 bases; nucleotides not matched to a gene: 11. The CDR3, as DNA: TGCGCCAGCAGCGCACCACGACAGGGAAACTCCTACGAGCAGTACTTC. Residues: CASSAPRQGNSYEQYF.

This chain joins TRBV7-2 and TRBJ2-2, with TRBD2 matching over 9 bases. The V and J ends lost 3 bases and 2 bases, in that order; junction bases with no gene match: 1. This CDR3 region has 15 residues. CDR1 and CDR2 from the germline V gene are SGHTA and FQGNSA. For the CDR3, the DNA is TGTGCCAGCAGCTTGACTAGCGGAAACACCGGGGAGCTGTTTTTT. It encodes CASSLTSGNTGELFF.

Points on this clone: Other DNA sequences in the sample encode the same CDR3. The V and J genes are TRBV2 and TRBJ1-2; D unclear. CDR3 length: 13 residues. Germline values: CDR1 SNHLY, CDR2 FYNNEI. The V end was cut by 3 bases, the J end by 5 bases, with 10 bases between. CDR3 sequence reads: CASSEGNLYGYTF. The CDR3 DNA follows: TGTGCCAGCAGTGAGGGCAATCTGTATGGCTACACCTTC.

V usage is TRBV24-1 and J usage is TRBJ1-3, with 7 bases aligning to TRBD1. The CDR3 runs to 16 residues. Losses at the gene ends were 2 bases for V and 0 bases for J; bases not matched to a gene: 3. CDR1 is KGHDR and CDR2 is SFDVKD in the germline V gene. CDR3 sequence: CATSDSGQDSGNTIYF. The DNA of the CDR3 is TGTGCCACCAGTGATTCTGGACAGGACTCTGGAAACACCATATATTTT.

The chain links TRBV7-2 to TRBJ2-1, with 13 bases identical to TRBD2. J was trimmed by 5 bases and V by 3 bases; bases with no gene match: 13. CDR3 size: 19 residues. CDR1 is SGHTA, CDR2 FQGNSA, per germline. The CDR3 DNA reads TGTGCCAGCAGCTTTTATCGACTAGCGGGGGGAAATAGGAACAATGAGCAGTTCTTC. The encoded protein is CASSFYRLAGGNRNNEQFF.

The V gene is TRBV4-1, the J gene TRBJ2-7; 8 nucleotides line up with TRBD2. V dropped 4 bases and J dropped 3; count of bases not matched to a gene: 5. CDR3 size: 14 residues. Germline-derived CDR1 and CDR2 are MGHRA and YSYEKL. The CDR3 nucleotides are TGCGCCAGCAGCCCCGGGACTAGGGTCTACGAGCAGTACTTC. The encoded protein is CASSPGTRVYEQYF.

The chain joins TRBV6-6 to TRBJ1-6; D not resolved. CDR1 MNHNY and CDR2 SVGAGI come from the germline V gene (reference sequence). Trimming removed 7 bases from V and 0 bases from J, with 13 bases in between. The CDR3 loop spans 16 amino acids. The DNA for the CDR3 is TGTGCCAGCATCGACCCGGGGAGCTCCTATAATTCACCCCTCCACTTT. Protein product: CASIDPGSSYNSPLHF.

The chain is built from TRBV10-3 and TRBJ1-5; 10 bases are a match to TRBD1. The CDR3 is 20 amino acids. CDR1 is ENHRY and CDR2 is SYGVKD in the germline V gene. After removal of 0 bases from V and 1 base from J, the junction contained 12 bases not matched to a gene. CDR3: CAISESGPQRQGASNQPQHF. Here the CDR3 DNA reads TGTGCCATCAGTGAGTCAGGCCCCCAACGACAGGGGGCGAGCAATCAGCCCCAGCATTTT.

CDR3 bases: TGTGCCAGCTCCAGGGGTAGTGGTGAAAAACTGTTTTTT. Translation: CASSRGSGEKLFF. This chain links TRBV6-5 with TRBJ1-4, with D perhaps TRBD1 (6 bases). V was cut by 8 bases and J by 7 bases, with 14 bases left in between. The CDR3 length is 13 residues. The germline V gene encodes CDR1 MNHEY and CDR2 SVGAGI.

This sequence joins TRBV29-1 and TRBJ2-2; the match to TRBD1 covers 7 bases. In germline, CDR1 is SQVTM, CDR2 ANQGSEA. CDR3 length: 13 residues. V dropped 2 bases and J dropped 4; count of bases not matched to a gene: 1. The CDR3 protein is CSVEHRGTGELFF. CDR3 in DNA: TGCAGCGTTGAACACAGGGGCACCGGGGAGCTGTTTTTT.

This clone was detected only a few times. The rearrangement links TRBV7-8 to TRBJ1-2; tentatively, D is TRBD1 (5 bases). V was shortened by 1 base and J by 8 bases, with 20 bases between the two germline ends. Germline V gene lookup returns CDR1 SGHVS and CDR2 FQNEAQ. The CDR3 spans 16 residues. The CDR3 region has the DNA TGTGCCAGCAGCTTAGGTCGGAGAAGGGGATCGCAGGGCTACACCTTC. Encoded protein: CASSLGRRRGSQGYTF.

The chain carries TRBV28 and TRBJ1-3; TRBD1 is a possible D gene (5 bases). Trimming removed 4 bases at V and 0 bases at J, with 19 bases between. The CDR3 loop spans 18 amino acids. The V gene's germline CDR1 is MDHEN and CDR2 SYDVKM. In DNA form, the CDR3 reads TGTGCCAGCAGTTCCTTCTCTTTTCTCAGGGACTCTGGAAACACCATATATTTT. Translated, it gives CASSSFSFLRDSGNTIYF.

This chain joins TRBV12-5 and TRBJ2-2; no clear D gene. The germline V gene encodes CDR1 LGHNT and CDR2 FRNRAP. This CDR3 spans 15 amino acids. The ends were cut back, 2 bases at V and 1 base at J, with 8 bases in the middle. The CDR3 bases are TGTGCTAGTGGTTTGAGCTCGCAGAACACCGGGGAGCTGTTTTTT. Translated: CASGLSSQNTGELFF.

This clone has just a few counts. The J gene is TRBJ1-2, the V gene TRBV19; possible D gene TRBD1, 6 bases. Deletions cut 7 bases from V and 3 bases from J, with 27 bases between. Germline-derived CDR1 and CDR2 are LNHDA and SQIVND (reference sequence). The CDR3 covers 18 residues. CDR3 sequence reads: CASKSWTAGEIKYYGYTF. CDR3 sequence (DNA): TGTGCCAGTAAGTCTTGGACGGCAGGGGAGATCAAATACTATGGCTACACCTTC.

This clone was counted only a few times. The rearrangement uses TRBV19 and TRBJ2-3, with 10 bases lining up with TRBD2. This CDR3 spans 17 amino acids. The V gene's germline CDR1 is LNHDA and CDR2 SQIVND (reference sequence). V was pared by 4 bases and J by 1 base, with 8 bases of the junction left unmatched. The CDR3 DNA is TGTGCCAGTAGTACTTATCACGGGACTAGCGGCACAGATACGCAGTATTTT. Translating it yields CASSTYHGTSGTDTQYF.